Sequencing of this TCR beta chain was carried out in a study of T cell repertoires in cytomegalovirus infection. For the study at large: Shared public TCR beta signatures pointed to both CMV infection and a matching HLA type. General study points: The ex vivo response was dominated by HLA-C-restricted CMV-specific TCR beta clonotypes. The cumulative frequency of public TCR beta families distinguished individuals who carried CMV together with the relevant HLA.

V gave up 2 bases and J gave up 4 bases, with 14 bases separating them. This CDR3 is built from 15 residues. CDR1 is SGHVS and CDR2 is FQNEAQ in the germline V gene. Concerning this clonotype itself: The antigen remains unidentified.

TCRdb processed the reads anew with MiXCR; each CDR3 protein has one entry. The repertoire holds about 570,000 distinct CDR3 sequences, with roughly 43% as singletons. Source: cultured PBMCs, taken from culture after CMV antigen stimulation. The clonotype comes from a human donor in good health (CMV status not recorded). Some clones in this sample may be carry-over from other donors' samples. The rearrangement joins TRBV7-8 to TRBJ1-2, with D maybe TRBD1 (6 bases). CDR3 protein: CASSLRGQLIYGYTF. The CDR3 DNA sequence: TGTGCCAGCAGCTTACGTGGACAGCTAATCTATGGCTACACCTTC.